The table lists the clone carrying this T cell receptor (beta chain) with a few counts. What it binds is not known. This sample is part of a study of cytomegalovirus exposure and HLA in healthy donors. For the study at large: The Caucasian-associated ancestry cluster contained more than 75% of the approximately 430 genotyped donors.

Study-level points and caveats: CMV serostatus was the sole immune exposure data available. Reportedly, a later analysis found an Asian-associated ancestry cluster had fewer N-insertions than the approximately 670-donor mean.

CDR1 is SGDLS, CDR2 YYNGEE, per germline. This CDR3 region has 18 residues. V shed 2 bases and J shed 0 bases, with 15 bases lying between them. PCR primers comprised 60 Vbeta and 13 Jbeta primers. Some clones are missing from TCRdb's copy, which holds only in-frame ones; the method was immunoSEQ multiplex PCR. The table includes some 200,000 clones, about 78% detected once. Input material: PBMCs. This sequence joins TRBV9 and TRBJ2-6; TRBD1 might be the D (6 bases). The TCR comes from a woman in her 30s in good health and CMV-seronegative. CDR3 nucleotide sequence: TGTGCCAGCAGCGTCCTAGGGACACCGATCTCTGGGGCCAACGTCCTGACTTTC. Protein sequence: CASSVLGTPISGANVLTF.